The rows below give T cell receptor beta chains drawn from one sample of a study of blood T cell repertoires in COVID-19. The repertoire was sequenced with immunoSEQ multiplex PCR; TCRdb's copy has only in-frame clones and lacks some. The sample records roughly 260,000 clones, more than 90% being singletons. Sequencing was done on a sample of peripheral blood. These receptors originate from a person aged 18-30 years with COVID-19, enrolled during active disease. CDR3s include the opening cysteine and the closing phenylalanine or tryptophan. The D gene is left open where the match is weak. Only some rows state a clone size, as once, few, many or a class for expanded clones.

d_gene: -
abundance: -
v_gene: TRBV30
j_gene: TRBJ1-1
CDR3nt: TGTGCCTGGAGTATTGCGGGTCGGACTGAAGCTTTCTTT
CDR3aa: CAWSIAGRTEAFF

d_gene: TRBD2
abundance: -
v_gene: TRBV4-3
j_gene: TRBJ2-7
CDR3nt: TGCGCCAGCAGCCATGGACTAGCGGGGGACTACGAGCAGTACTTC
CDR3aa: CASSHGLAGDYEQYF

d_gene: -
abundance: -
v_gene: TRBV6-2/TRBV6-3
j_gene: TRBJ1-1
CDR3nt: TGTGCCAGCAGCACCAGAACCACTGAAGCTTTCTTT
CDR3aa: CASSTRTTEAFF

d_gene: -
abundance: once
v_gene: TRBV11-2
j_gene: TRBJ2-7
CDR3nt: TGTGCCAGCAGCTTAGTGGGCAGCCTCTACGAGCAGTACTTC
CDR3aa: CASSLVGSLYEQYF

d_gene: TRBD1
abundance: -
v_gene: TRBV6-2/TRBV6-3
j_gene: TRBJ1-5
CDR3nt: TGTGCCAGCAGTAAAAAAAGGGACAGGGAGGATCAGCCCCAGCATTTT
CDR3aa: CASSKKRDREDQPQHF

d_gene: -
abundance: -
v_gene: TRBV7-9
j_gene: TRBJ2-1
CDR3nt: TGTGCCAGCAGCTTAGAAGGCAGGGCCCATGAGCAGTTCTTC
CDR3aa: CASSLEGRAHEQFF

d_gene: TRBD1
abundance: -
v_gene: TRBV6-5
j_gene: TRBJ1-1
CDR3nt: TGTGCCAGCACCGCGGACAGGGCGAACACTGAAGCTTTCTTT
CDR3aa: CASTADRANTEAFF

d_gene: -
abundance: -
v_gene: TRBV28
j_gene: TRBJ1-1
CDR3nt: TGTGCCAGCGTTGCTAGGAACACTGAAGCTTTCTTT
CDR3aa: CASVARNTEAFF

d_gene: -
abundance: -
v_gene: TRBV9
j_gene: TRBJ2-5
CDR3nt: TGTGCCAGCAGCGTAGAGGGGTTCGGGGAGACCCAGTACTTC
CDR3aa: CASSVEGFGETQYF

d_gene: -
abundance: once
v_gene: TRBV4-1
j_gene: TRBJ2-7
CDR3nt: TGCGCCAGCAGCCAAGATCCAGGGAAGCTCTCCTACGAGCAGTACTTC
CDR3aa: CASSQDPGKLSYEQYF

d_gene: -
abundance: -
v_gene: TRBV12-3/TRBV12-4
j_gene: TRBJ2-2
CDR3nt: TGTGCCAGCAGTTCCTCGGTGACCGGGGAGCTGTTTTTT
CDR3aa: CASSSSVTGELFF

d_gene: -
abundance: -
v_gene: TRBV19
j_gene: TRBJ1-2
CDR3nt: TGTGCCAGTAGTATAGGTCCCCGGCAGGGGCTTAACTATGGCTACACCTTC
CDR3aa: CASSIGPRQGLNYGYTF

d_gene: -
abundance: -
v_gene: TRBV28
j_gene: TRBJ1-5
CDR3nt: TGTGCCAGCAGTTTAACAGGCACGTATCAGCCCCAGCATTTT
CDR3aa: CASSLTGTYQPQHF

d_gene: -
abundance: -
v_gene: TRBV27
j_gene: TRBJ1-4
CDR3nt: TGTGCCAGCAGTTTATCTGGTAGAGCTAATGAAAAACTGTTTTTT
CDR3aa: CASSLSGRANEKLFF

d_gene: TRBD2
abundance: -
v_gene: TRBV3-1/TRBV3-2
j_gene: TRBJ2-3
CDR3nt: TGTGCCAGCCGGACCGGGACTAGCGACACAGATACGCAGTATTTT
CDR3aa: CASRTGTSDTDTQYF

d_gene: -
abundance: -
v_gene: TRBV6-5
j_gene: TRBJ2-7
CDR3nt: TGTGCCAGCAGCAAGGGAGACCCTAGCTCCTACGAGCAGTACTTC
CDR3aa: CASSKGDPSSYEQYF

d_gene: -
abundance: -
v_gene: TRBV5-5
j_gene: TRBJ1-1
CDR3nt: TGTGCCAGCAGCTTGGGGTTAGACAGAGTGAACACTGAAGCTTTCTTT
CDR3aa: CASSLGLDRVNTEAFF

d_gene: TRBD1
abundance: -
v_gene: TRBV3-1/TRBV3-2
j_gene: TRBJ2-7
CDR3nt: TGTGCCAGCAGCCAAGTCGGGACAGCCTCCTACGAGCAGTACTTC
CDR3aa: CASSQVGTASYEQYF

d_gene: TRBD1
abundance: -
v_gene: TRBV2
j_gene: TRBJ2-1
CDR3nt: TGTGCCAGCAGTATGACAGGGCAGGTTGAGCAGTTCTTC
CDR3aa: CASSMTGQVEQFF

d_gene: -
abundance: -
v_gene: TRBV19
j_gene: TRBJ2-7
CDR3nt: TGTGCCAGTAGTAGAGGATACGAGCAGTACTTC
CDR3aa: CASSRGYEQYF

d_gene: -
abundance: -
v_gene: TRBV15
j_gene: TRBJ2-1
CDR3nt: TGTGCCACCGCCATGCTAAACGATGAGCAGTTCTTC
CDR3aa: CATAMLNDEQFF

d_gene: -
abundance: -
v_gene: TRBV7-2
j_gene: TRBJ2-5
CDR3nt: TGTGCCAGCAGCCAGACAGTACAAGAGACCCAGTACTTC
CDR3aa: CASSQTVQETQYF

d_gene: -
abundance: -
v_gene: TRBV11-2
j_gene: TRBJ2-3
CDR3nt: TGTGCCAGCAGCTTAGATCCACAGGTGGCCACGCAGTATTTT
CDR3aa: CASSLDPQVATQYF